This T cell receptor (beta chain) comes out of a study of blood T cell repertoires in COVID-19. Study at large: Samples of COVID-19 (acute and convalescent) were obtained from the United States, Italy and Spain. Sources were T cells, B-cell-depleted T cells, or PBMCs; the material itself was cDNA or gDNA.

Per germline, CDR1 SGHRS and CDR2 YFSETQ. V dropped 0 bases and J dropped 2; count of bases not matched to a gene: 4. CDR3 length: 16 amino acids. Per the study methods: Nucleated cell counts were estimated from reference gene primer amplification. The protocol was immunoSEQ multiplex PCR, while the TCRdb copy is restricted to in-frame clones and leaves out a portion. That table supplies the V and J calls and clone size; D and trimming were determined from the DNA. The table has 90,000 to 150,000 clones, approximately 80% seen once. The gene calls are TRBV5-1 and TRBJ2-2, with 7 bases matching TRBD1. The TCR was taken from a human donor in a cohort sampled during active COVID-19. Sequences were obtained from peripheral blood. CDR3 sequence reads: CASSLGNRGNTGELFF. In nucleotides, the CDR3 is TGCGCCAGCAGCTTGGGGAACAGGGGCAACACCGGGGAGCTGTTTTTT.